The rows below give T cell receptor beta chains drawn from one sample of a study of technical replicates of blood from a few donors. The assay was immunoSEQ multiplex PCR, and TCRdb's table has in-frame clones only and misses some. Of 60,000 to 90,000 clones in the sample, more than 85% are singletons; the top ten hold 0.2% to 0.3%. Sample: T cells isolated from PBMCs. The source is a human donor in good health. The CDR3 runs from the conserved cysteine through the conserved F or W. The D gene is left open where the match is weak. Only part of the rows carry a size: once, few, many, or a class if the clone is expanded.

j_call: TRBJ1-2; clone_size: -; d_call: TRBD1; v_call: TRBV6-5; cdr3_aa: CASSSRQGHGYTF; cdr3_nt: TGTGCCAGCAGTTCCCGACAGGGACATGGCTACACCTTC
j_call: TRBJ2-7; clone_size: -; d_call: -; v_call: TRBV10-1; cdr3_aa: CASSEAQGYEQYF; cdr3_nt: TGCGCCAGCAGTGAGGCGCAGGGGTACGAGCAGTACTTC
j_call: TRBJ1-4; clone_size: -; d_call: -; v_call: TRBV6-5; cdr3_aa: CASSLQLGINEKLFF; cdr3_nt: TGTGCCAGCAGTCTCCAGCTGGGCATAAATGAAAAACTGTTTTTT
j_call: TRBJ2-3; clone_size: -; d_call: -; v_call: TRBV30; cdr3_aa: CAWSAELIRGTDTQYF; cdr3_nt: TGTGCCTGGAGTGCCGAACTAATTAGAGGCACAGATACGCAGTATTTT
j_call: TRBJ1-5; clone_size: -; d_call: -; v_call: TRBV18; cdr3_aa: CASSPWSGRDQPQHF; cdr3_nt: TGTGCCAGCTCACCGTGGTCAGGGAGGGATCAGCCCCAGCATTTT
j_call: TRBJ1-2; clone_size: -; d_call: -; v_call: TRBV6-1; cdr3_aa: CASTETDRHGYTF; cdr3_nt: TGTGCCAGCACTGAGACAGACCGGCATGGCTACACCTTC
j_call: TRBJ1-2; clone_size: -; d_call: -; v_call: TRBV6-1; cdr3_aa: CASSAGAAAPSYGYTF; cdr3_nt: TGTGCCAGCAGTGCTGGGGCGGCAGCCCCTAGCTATGGCTACACCTTC
j_call: TRBJ2-1; clone_size: -; d_call: -; v_call: TRBV10-1; cdr3_aa: CASSAGIPNNEQFF; cdr3_nt: TGCGCCAGCAGTGCAGGGATCCCCAACAATGAGCAGTTCTTC
j_call: TRBJ1-5; clone_size: -; d_call: -; v_call: TRBV28; cdr3_aa: CASRPRLQPQHF; cdr3_nt: TGTGCCAGCAGGCCACGGTTACAGCCCCAGCATTTT
j_call: TRBJ2-7; clone_size: -; d_call: TRBD1; v_call: TRBV5-1; cdr3_aa: CASTTGQGVYEQYF; cdr3_nt: TGCGCCAGTACGACGGGACAGGGGGTCTACGAGCAGTACTTC
j_call: TRBJ1-1; clone_size: few; d_call: TRBD1; v_call: TRBV19; cdr3_aa: CASTTTTGFAAFF; cdr3_nt: TGTGCCAGTACCACGACGACAGGGTTTGCAGCTTTCTTT
j_call: TRBJ2-2; clone_size: -; d_call: TRBD2; v_call: TRBV10-2; cdr3_aa: CASSDASGAGELFF; cdr3_nt: TGCGCCAGCAGTGATGCTAGCGGGGCCGGGGAGCTGTTTTTT
j_call: TRBJ2-7; clone_size: -; d_call: -; v_call: TRBV7-9; cdr3_aa: CASSLALSPNSYEQYF; cdr3_nt: TGTGCCAGCAGCTTAGCGCTCTCCCCTAACTCCTACGAGCAGTACTTC
j_call: TRBJ1-5; clone_size: -; d_call: -; v_call: TRBV5-1; cdr3_aa: CASSLMTGSNQPQHF; cdr3_nt: TGCGCCAGCAGCTTAATGACAGGTAGCAATCAGCCCCAGCATTTT
j_call: TRBJ1-2; clone_size: once; d_call: -; v_call: TRBV29-1; cdr3_aa: CSVEEDSRFYGYTF; cdr3_nt: TGCAGCGTTGAGGAGGACAGTCGGTTCTATGGCTACACCTTC
j_call: TRBJ1-1; clone_size: few; d_call: TRBD1; v_call: TRBV29-1; cdr3_aa: CSALVGTATEAFF; cdr3_nt: TGCAGCGCTTTAGTAGGGACAGCCACTGAAGCTTTCTTT
j_call: TRBJ1-1; clone_size: -; d_call: -; v_call: TRBV7-9; cdr3_aa: CASSRLYTEAFF; cdr3_nt: TGTGCCAGCAGTCGTTTATACACTGAAGCTTTCTTT
j_call: TRBJ2-7; clone_size: -; d_call: -; v_call: TRBV5-1; cdr3_aa: CASSLATGGGDEQYF; cdr3_nt: TGCGCCAGCAGCTTGGCCACCGGAGGAGGGGACGAGCAGTACTTC
j_call: TRBJ1-4; clone_size: -; d_call: TRBD1; v_call: TRBV19; cdr3_aa: CASRVRGQSNEKLFF; cdr3_nt: TGTGCCAGTAGGGTGCGGGGACAGAGTAATGAAAAACTGTTTTTT
j_call: TRBJ2-7; clone_size: -; d_call: TRBD2; v_call: TRBV6-5; cdr3_aa: CASGLAGAYEQYF; cdr3_nt: TGTGCCAGCGGACTAGCGGGGGCCTACGAGCAGTACTTC
j_call: TRBJ1-2; clone_size: once; d_call: -; v_call: TRBV27; cdr3_aa: CASTGGLDGYTF; cdr3_nt: TGTGCCAGCACCGGAGGCTTGGATGGCTACACCTTC
j_call: TRBJ1-1; clone_size: few; d_call: -; v_call: TRBV30; cdr3_aa: CAWSAGTLSTNTEAFF; cdr3_nt: TGTGCCTGGAGCGCAGGGACTCTCAGTACGAACACTGAAGCTTTCTTT
j_call: TRBJ2-5; clone_size: -; d_call: TRBD1; v_call: TRBV10-3; cdr3_aa: CAISRTGPQAQYF; cdr3_nt: TGTGCCATCAGTCGGACAGGGCCTCAGGCCCAGTACTTC
j_call: TRBJ2-7; clone_size: -; d_call: -; v_call: TRBV7-9; cdr3_aa: CASSRGEGHYYEQYF; cdr3_nt: TGTGCCAGCAGCCGTGGGGAGGGACACTATTACGAGCAGTACTTC
j_call: TRBJ2-1; clone_size: -; d_call: -; v_call: TRBV7-2; cdr3_aa: CASSAGLRVQFF; cdr3_nt: TGTGCCAGCAGCGCTGGACTAAGGGTGCAGTTCTTC
j_call: TRBJ1-2; clone_size: -; d_call: TRBD1; v_call: TRBV12-5; cdr3_aa: CASGLVMTGGAVSDYGYTF; cdr3_nt: TGTGCTAGTGGTTTGGTAATGACAGGGGGCGCGGTTTCGGACTATGGCTACACCTTC
j_call: TRBJ1-2; clone_size: -; d_call: -; v_call: TRBV5-8; cdr3_aa: CASSYRDYGYTF; cdr3_nt: TGTGCCAGCAGCTACAGGGACTATGGCTACACCTTC
j_call: TRBJ2-2; clone_size: -; d_call: TRBD2; v_call: TRBV19; cdr3_aa: CASTSFGGVNTGELFF; cdr3_nt: TGTGCCAGTACCTCTTTCGGGGGGGTAAACACCGGGGAGCTGTTTTTT
j_call: TRBJ2-6; clone_size: -; d_call: -; v_call: TRBV6-4; cdr3_aa: CASSEGGLSGANVLTF; cdr3_nt: TGTGCCAGCAGTGAGGGAGGACTCTCTGGGGCCAACGTCCTGACTTTC
j_call: TRBJ2-2; clone_size: once; d_call: TRBD2; v_call: TRBV6-1; cdr3_aa: CASRLAGANTGELFF; cdr3_nt: TGTGCCAGCAGGCTAGCGGGTGCGAACACCGGGGAGCTGTTTTTT
j_call: TRBJ1-1; clone_size: -; d_call: -; v_call: TRBV20-1; cdr3_aa: CSARDLAEAFF; cdr3_nt: TGCAGTGCTAGAGATCTCGCTGAAGCTTTCTTT
j_call: TRBJ2-1; clone_size: -; d_call: -; v_call: TRBV7-9; cdr3_aa: CASSPGRGDTSYNEQFF; cdr3_nt: TGTGCCAGCAGCCCCGGCCGCGGGGATACTTCCTACAATGAGCAGTTCTTC
j_call: TRBJ1-5; clone_size: -; d_call: TRBD1; v_call: TRBV7-9; cdr3_aa: CASSLSVGDRFKDQPQHF; cdr3_nt: TGTGCCAGCAGCTTATCCGTCGGGGACAGATTCAAGGATCAGCCCCAGCATTTT
j_call: TRBJ1-2; clone_size: -; d_call: -; v_call: TRBV6-5; cdr3_aa: CASSYSGEGYGYTF; cdr3_nt: TGTGCCAGCAGTTACTCGGGAGAAGGCTATGGCTACACCTTC
j_call: TRBJ1-4; clone_size: once; d_call: -; v_call: TRBV16; cdr3_aa: CASSQTVTNEKLFF; cdr3_nt: TGTGCCAGCAGCCAGACAGTCACTAATGAAAAACTGTTTTTT
j_call: TRBJ2-7; clone_size: once; d_call: -; v_call: TRBV2; cdr3_aa: CASSGGQISEQYF; cdr3_nt: TGTGCCAGCAGTGGGGGACAAATCTCCGAGCAGTACTTC
j_call: TRBJ1-4; clone_size: -; d_call: -; v_call: TRBV11-2; cdr3_aa: CASTPGMVF; cdr3_nt: TGTGCCAGCACCCCAGGGATGGTTTTT
j_call: TRBJ1-6; clone_size: -; d_call: -; v_call: TRBV6-1; cdr3_aa: CASSGLGGTGSPLHF; cdr3_nt: TGTGCCAGCAGCGGCCTGGGAGGGACCGGGTCACCCCTCCACTTT
j_call: TRBJ2-6; clone_size: once; d_call: -; v_call: TRBV29-1; cdr3_aa: CSVEQAGANVLTF; cdr3_nt: TGCAGCGTTGAACAGGCTGGGGCCAACGTCCTGACTTTC
j_call: TRBJ2-3; clone_size: -; d_call: TRBD2; v_call: TRBV29-1; cdr3_aa: CSVERAGASTDTQYF; cdr3_nt: TGCAGCGTTGAACGGGCGGGAGCTAGCACAGATACGCAGTATTTT
j_call: TRBJ1-4; clone_size: few; d_call: -; v_call: TRBV4-1; cdr3_aa: CASSQGTSTNEKLFF; cdr3_nt: TGCGCCAGCAGCCAAGGGACTTCAACTAATGAAAAACTGTTTTTT
j_call: TRBJ2-1; clone_size: -; d_call: TRBD2; v_call: TRBV14; cdr3_aa: CASSQDTGTSSYEQFF; cdr3_nt: TGTGCCAGCAGCCAAGATACGGGGACTAGTTCTTATGAGCAGTTCTTC
j_call: TRBJ1-3; clone_size: -; d_call: TRBD1; v_call: TRBV15; cdr3_aa: CATSRDKQGTGNTIYF; cdr3_nt: TGTGCCACCAGCAGAGACAAACAGGGGACTGGAAACACCATATATTTT
j_call: TRBJ1-5; clone_size: once; d_call: TRBD1; v_call: TRBV6-1; cdr3_aa: CASSQTGSSNQPQHF; cdr3_nt: TGTGCCAGCAGTCAGACAGGGTCCAGCAATCAGCCCCAGCATTTT
j_call: TRBJ1-1; clone_size: -; d_call: -; v_call: TRBV6-1; cdr3_aa: CASSGWTAMNTEAFF; cdr3_nt: TGTGCCAGCAGTGGATGGACAGCCATGAACACTGAAGCTTTCTTT
j_call: TRBJ1-1; clone_size: -; d_call: -; v_call: TRBV6-6; cdr3_aa: CASSRTVNTEAFF; cdr3_nt: TGTGCCAGCAGTCGGACTGTGAACACTGAAGCTTTCTTT
j_call: TRBJ2-5; clone_size: -; d_call: TRBD1; v_call: TRBV9; cdr3_aa: CASSVRGQGWETQYF; cdr3_nt: TGTGCCAGCAGCGTCAGGGGACAGGGGTGGGAGACCCAGTACTTC
j_call: TRBJ2-7; clone_size: -; d_call: TRBD2; v_call: TRBV5-4; cdr3_aa: CASSTTSGSYEQYF; cdr3_nt: TGTGCCAGCAGCACGACTAGCGGATCCTACGAGCAGTACTTC
j_call: TRBJ2-7; clone_size: -; d_call: TRBD1; v_call: TRBV4-1; cdr3_aa: CASSQAAGQGTYEQYF; cdr3_nt: TGCGCCAGCAGCCAAGCTGCTGGACAGGGAACCTACGAGCAGTACTTC
j_call: TRBJ2-7; clone_size: -; d_call: TRBD2; v_call: TRBV27; cdr3_aa: CASSFFGLRGSHDVEQYF; cdr3_nt: TGTGCCAGCAGTTTTTTCGGCCTTCGCGGGAGTCATGACGTCGAGCAGTACTTC
j_call: TRBJ2-1; clone_size: -; d_call: TRBD2; v_call: TRBV5-4; cdr3_aa: CASSGGLAGLIDNEQFF; cdr3_nt: TGTGCCAGCAGCGGCGGACTAGCGGGTTTAATTGACAATGAGCAGTTCTTC
j_call: TRBJ1-3; clone_size: -; d_call: -; v_call: TRBV7-6; cdr3_aa: CASSLRGRTTSGNTIYF; cdr3_nt: TGTGCCAGCAGCTTACGCGGCAGGACAACCTCTGGAAACACCATATATTTT
j_call: TRBJ2-3; clone_size: -; d_call: -; v_call: TRBV4-2; cdr3_aa: CASSQSSTGRTQYF; cdr3_nt: TGTGCCAGCAGCCAAAGCTCGACAGGTCGTACGCAGTATTTT
j_call: TRBJ2-7; clone_size: -; d_call: -; v_call: TRBV5-6; cdr3_aa: CASSLAGSGYGFEQYF; cdr3_nt: TGTGCCAGCAGCTTGGCCGGGAGTGGTTACGGTTTCGAGCAGTACTTC
j_call: TRBJ1-5; clone_size: -; d_call: -; v_call: TRBV27; cdr3_aa: CASSLDSHQPQHF; cdr3_nt: TGTGCCAGCAGTTTGGACAGCCATCAGCCCCAGCATTTT
j_call: TRBJ1-5; clone_size: -; d_call: -; v_call: TRBV28; cdr3_aa: CASSFWGGQPQHF; cdr3_nt: TGTGCCAGCAGTTTCTGGGGGGGTCAGCCCCAGCATTTT
j_call: TRBJ2-2; clone_size: -; d_call: -; v_call: TRBV9; cdr3_aa: CASSAGSTAGELFF; cdr3_nt: TGTGCCAGCAGCGCCGGTAGTACGGCCGGGGAGCTGTTTTTT